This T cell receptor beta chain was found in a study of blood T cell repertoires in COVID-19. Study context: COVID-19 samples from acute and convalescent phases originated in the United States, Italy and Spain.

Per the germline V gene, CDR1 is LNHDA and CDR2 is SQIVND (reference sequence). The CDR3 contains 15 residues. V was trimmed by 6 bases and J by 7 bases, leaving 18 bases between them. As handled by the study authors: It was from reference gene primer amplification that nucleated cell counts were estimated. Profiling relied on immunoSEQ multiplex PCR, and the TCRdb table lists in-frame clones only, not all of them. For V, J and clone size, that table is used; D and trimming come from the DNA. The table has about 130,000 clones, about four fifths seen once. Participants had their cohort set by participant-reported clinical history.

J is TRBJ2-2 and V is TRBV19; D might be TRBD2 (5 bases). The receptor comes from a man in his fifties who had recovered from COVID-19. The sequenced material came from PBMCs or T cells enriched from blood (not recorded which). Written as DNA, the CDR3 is TGTGCCAGTAGAGACACCCCGGGAAGACACGGGGAGCTGTTTTTT. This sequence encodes CASRDTPGRHGELFF.